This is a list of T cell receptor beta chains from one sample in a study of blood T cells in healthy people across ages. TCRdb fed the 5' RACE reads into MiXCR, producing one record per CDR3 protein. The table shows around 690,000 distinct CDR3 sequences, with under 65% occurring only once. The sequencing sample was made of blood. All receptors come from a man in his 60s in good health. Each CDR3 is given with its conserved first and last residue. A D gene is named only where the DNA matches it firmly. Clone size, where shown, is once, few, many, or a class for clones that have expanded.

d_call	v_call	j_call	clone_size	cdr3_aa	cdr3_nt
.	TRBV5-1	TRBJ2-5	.	CASSLSYGEETQYF	TGCGCCAGCAGCTTGTCCTATGGAGAAGAGACCCAGTACTTC
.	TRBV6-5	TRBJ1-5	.	CASSRASNQPQHF	TGTGCCAGCAGCAGGGCAAGCAATCAGCCCCAGCATTTT
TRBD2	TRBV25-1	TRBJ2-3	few	CASSLAGPTDTQYF	TGTGCCAGCTCTCTAGCGGGCCCCACAGATACGCAGTATTTT
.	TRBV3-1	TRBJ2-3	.	CASSRTGDTQYF	TGTGCCAGCAGCCGAACGGGAGATACGCAGTATTTT
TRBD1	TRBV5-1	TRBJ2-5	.	CASSLDGTAPSSPYF	TGCGCCAGCAGCTTGGACGGGACAGCACCCAGTTCCCCGTACTTC
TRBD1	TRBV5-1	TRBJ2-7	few	CASSLVTGGGYEQYF	TGCGCCAGCAGCTTGGTTACAGGGGGCGGCTACGAGCAGTACTTC
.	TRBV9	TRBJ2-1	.	CASSGKGSYNEQFF	TGTGCCAGCAGCGGGAAAGGCTCCTACAATGAGCAGTTCTTC
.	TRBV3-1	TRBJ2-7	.	CASSRGGVYEQYF	TGTGCCAGCAGCCGGGGGGGCGTGTACGAGCAGTACTTC
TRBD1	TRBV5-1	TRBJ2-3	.	CASSRTGQTSTDTQYF	TGCGCCAGCAGCAGGACAGGGCAGACTAGCACAGATACGCAGTATTTT
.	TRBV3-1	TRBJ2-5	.	CASSQDRDSKETQYF	TGTGCCAGCAGCCAAGATAGGGACTCGAAAGAGACCCAGTACTTC
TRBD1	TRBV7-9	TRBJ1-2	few	CASSLEQGADYGYTF	TGTGCCAGCAGCTTAGAACAGGGGGCGGACTATGGCTACACCTTC
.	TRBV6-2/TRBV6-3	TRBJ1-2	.	CASSHRGNFNYGYTF	TGTGCCAGCAGCCACCGGGGGAACTTTAACTATGGCTACACCTTC
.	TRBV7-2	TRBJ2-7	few	CASSLAGGVTYEQYF	TGTGCCAGCAGCTTAGCCGGCGGAGTCACCTACGAGCAGTACTTC
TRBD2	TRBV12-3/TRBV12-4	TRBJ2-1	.	CASSPLTSGGSYNEQFF	TGTGCCAGCAGTCCCCTGACTAGCGGGGGTTCCTACAATGAGCAGTTCTTC